The clone carrying this TCR beta chain has at least ten counts. The antigen is unknown. This sample is part of a study of early T cells in non-severe SARS-CoV-2 infection. Study-level background: Sequencing used unsorted whole-blood bulk RNA, so chains lack pairing. Findings and caveats of the study: The matching step, a VDJdb search, favored anti-spike CD8 responses and missed private and CD4 specificities.

With 4 bases removed from V and 6 bases from J, the gap between germline ends came to 12 bases. Germline values: CDR1 SEHNR, CDR2 FQNEAQ (reference sequence). This CDR3 is 14 amino acids long. One entry per CDR3 protein results from TCRdb running MiXCR on the 5' RACE reads. The sample yields just under 90,000 distinct CDR3 sequences, around 14% seen once. Specimen: whole blood. The chain couples TRBV7-9 to TRBJ2-2; tentatively, D is TRBD2 (5 bases). This clonotype originated in an adult who was a healthcare worker with PCR-confirmed SARS-CoV-2 infection or an uninfected control (not recorded which). In DNA form, the CDR3 reads TGTGCCAGCAGCTACGCCGGGGAGCCCGGGGAGCTGTTTTTT. It translates to CASSYAGEPGELFF.